This section outlines one TCR beta chain sequence together with its context. TCRdb's copy holds only in-frame clones and misses some; the assay was immunoSEQ multiplex PCR. The table includes fewer than 150,000 clones, around 85% detected once. The sample comes from a study of T cell responses to AZD1222 COVID-19 vaccine. The CDR3 has 15 amino acids. Germline CDR1 and CDR2: MNHEY and SVGAGI. V shed 5 bases and J 7 bases; nucleotides not matched to a gene: 8. The source was peripheral blood, collected on day 0 of AZD1222 vaccination. The origin of this receptor is an adult in good health. The V and J genes are TRBV6-5 and TRBJ2-5; 12 bases fit TRBD2. Here the CDR3 reads CASSLTSGGGRTQYF. DNA of the CDR3: TGTGCCAGCAGTCTGACTAGCGGGGGTGGTCGGACCCAGTACTTC.